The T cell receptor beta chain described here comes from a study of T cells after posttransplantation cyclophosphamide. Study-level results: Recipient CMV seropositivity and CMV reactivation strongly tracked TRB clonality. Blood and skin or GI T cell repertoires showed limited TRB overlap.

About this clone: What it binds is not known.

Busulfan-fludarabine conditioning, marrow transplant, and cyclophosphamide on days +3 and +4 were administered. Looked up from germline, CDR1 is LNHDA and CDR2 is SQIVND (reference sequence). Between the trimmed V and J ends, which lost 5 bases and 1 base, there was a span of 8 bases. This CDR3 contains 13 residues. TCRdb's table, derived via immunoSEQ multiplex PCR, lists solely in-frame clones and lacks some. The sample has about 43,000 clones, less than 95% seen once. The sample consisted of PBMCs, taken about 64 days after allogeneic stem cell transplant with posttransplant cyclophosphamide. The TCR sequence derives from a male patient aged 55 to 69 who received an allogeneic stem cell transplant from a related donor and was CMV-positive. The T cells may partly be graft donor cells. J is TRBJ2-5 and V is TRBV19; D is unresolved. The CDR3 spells CASSDSRQETQYF. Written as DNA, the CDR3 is TGTGCCAGTAGTGACTCACGCCAAGAGACCCAGTACTTC.